This is a list of T cell receptor beta chains from one sample in a study of cytomegalovirus exposure and HLA in healthy donors. The protocol was immunoSEQ multiplex PCR, while the TCRdb copy is restricted to in-frame clones and leaves out a portion. This table has about 62,000 clones, about 71% appearing once. Sequencing was performed on PBMCs. The source is a man in his fifties or sixties in good health and CMV-seropositive. Each CDR3 is given without its conserved first and last residue.

J,length,V,CDR3
TRBJ2-7,11,TRBV27,ASSLEQGYEQY
TRBJ2-7,13,TRBV11-2,ASSLQGIESYEQY
TRBJ1-5,11,TRBV10-3,ASSEGTTQPQH
TRBJ2-5,13,TRBV2,ASRPTGLRQETQY
TRBJ2-1,15,TRBV2,ASSYTDWRQAYNEQF
TRBJ2-5,13,TRBV11-2,ASSPRRQGTETQY
TRBJ2-1,11,TRBV6-1,ATRDGRANEQF
TRBJ2-1,13,TRBV2,ASSLTSGSYNEQF
TRBJ2-5,15,TRBV7-9,ASSGSGTSGTRETQY
TRBJ2-1,12,TRBV7-2,ASSPGLDYNEQF
TRBJ2-2,13,TRBV11-2,ASSPSDRGTGELF
TRBJ1-6,13,TRBV6-6,ASSTPTGHHSPLH
TRBJ1-4,14,TRBV5-8,ASSSGNFKGGEKLF
TRBJ2-3,13,TRBV6-5,ASKRLAGVTDTQY
TRBJ2-5,12,TRBV7-9,ASSRSGSKETQY
TRBJ2-2,15,TRBV5-1,ASSLGFSPMLTGELF
TRBJ1-4,12,TRBV6-5,ASSKTGPNEKLF
TRBJ2-7,12,TRBV10-2,ASRPGQGSYEQY
TRBJ2-7,10,TRBV19,ASSTTGGEQY
TRBJ2-1,13,TRBV7-8,ASSLELGAWSEQF
TRBJ1-1,12,TRBV14,ASSQAGGVTEAF
TRBJ2-1,12,TRBV7-2,ASSLASSGGEQF
TRBJ2-5,11,TRBV18,ASSRDRQETQY
TRBJ2-5,14,TRBV11-3,ASSLRQAGVQETQY
TRBJ2-7,15,TRBV13,ASSLRRLAGASGEQY
TRBJ2-2,14,TRBV7-8,ASSLRRETNTGELF
TRBJ1-6,11,TRBV11-3,ASSTHRDSPLH
TRBJ2-2,19,TRBV13,ASSLYRDAPGAGARTGELF
TRBJ1-1,11,TRBV6-1,ASSEWGQAEAF
TRBJ1-2,12,TRBV5-1,ASTSSGTGGVYT
TRBJ2-2,11,TRBV7-9,ASSLLSTGELF
TRBJ2-5,13,TRBV11-3,ASSLIREFQETQY
TRBJ2-5,14,TRBV7-8,ASSPRDRTYQETQY
TRBJ2-1,12,TRBV10-3,AISAQREGNEQF
TRBJ2-3,15,TRBV7-9,ASSSMTSGGAFPTQY
TRBJ2-1,16,TRBV27,ASSLRATSGRSYNEQF
.,12,TRBV7-9,ASSQQGAEDEQY